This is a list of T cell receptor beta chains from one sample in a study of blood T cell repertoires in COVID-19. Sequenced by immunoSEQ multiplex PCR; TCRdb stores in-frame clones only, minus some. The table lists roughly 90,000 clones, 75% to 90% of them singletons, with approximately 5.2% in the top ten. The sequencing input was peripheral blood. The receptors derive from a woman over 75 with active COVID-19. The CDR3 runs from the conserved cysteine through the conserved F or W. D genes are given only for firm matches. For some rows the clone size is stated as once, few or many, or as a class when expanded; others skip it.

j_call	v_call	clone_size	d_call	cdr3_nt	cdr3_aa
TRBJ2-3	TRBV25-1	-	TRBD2	TGTGCCAGCCAAGACGCTAGCGGGATTGGCACAGATACGCAGTATTTT	CASQDASGIGTDTQYF
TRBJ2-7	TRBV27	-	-	TGTGCCAGCAGTTTATCTTACAGCTACGAGCAGTACTTC	CASSLSYSYEQYF
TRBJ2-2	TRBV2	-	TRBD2	TGTGCCAGCTGTATACTAGCGGCTAACACCGGGGAGCTGTTTTTT	CASCILAANTGELFF
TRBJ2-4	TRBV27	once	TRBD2	TGTGCCAGCAGTAAGCGGGAGGCCAAAAACATTCAGTACTTC	CASSKREAKNIQYF
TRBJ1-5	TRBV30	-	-	TGTGCCTGGAATGGGCGTAGCAATCAGCCCCAGCATTTT	CAWNGRSNQPQHF
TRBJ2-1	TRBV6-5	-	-	TGTGCCAGCGCCCCCTTTAGAGTGGGGGCCAGTGAGCAGTTCTTC	CASAPFRVGASEQFF
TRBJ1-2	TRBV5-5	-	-	TGTGCCAGCAGCTTGGGCACAGGTCCTAACTATGGCTACACCTTC	CASSLGTGPNYGYTF
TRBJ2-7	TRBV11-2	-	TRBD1	TGTGCCAGCAGCTTAGAGGGGGACAGGACCACTCCGGACGAGCAGTACTTC	CASSLEGDRTTPDEQYF
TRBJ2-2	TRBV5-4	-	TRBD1	TGTGCCAGCAGCCACCGGGACAGGAACCCCGGGGAGCTGTTTTTT	CASSHRDRNPGELFF
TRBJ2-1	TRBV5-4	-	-	TGTGCCAGCAGCTTGGCGCGGGGAACAGGCAATGAGCAGTTCTTC	CASSLARGTGNEQFF
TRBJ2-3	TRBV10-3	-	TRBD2	TGTGCCATCAAAGCGGGAGGGACGCAGTATTTT	CAIKAGGTQYF
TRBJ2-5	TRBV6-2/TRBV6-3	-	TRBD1	TGTGCCAGCAGTTCCGGGACAGGGTGGCAAGAGACCCAGTACTTC	CASSSGTGWQETQYF
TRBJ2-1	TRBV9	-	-	TGTGCCAGCAGCGTAGACCCTGGACAGTCCCACAATGAGCAGTTCTTC	CASSVDPGQSHNEQFF
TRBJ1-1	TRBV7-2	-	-	TGTGCCAGCAGCCGTCGGATGGGGGCAACTGAAGCTTTCTTT	CASSRRMGATEAFF
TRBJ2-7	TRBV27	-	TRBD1	TGTGCCAGCAGTTCCTCTGACAGGGTCGGGCAGTACTTC	CASSSSDRVGQYF
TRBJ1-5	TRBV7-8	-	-	TGTGCCAGCAGCTTAGCGATCGGGGGGGACCAGCCCCAGCATTTT	CASSLAIGGDQPQHF
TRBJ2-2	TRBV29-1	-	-	TGCAGCGTTGGTGACGGTTACAGCCTCTCTACCGGGGAGCTGTTTTTT	CSVGDGYSLSTGELFF
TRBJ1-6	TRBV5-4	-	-	TGTGCCAGCAGTCTTCTCCAGGAGGGGAGTTCACCCCTCCACTTT	CASSLLQEGSSPLHF
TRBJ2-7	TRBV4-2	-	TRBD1	TGTGCCAGCAGCCAACTTCCGGGACAGCCCCTGAGTGGCGAGCAGTACTTC	CASSQLPGQPLSGEQYF
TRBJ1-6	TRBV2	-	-	TGTGCCAGCGGGGGAGGAAGGGGAACGAGATCACCCCTCCACTTT	CASGGGRGTRSPLHF
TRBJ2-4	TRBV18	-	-	TGTGCCAGCTCGTCGGACAGACTAGCCAAAAACATTCAGTACTTC	CASSSDRLAKNIQYF
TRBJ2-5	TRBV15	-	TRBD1	TGTGCCACCAGCAGAGCCGGGACAGGGGGCTTGAAGACCCAGTACTTC	CATSRAGTGGLKTQYF
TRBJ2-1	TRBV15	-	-	TGTGCCACCAGCCAACAACTGGGCGAGCAGTTCTTC	CATSQQLGEQFF
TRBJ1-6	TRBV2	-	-	TGTGCCAGCAGTGGGACACTTAATTCACCCCTCCACTTT	CASSGTLNSPLHF
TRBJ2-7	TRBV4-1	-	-	TGCGCCAGCAGCCAAGATCTAAGAATCTCCTACGAGCAGTACTTC	CASSQDLRISYEQYF
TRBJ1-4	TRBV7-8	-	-	TGTGCCAGCAGCTTGCCAGGGCTTAATGAAAAACTGTTTTTT	CASSLPGLNEKLFF
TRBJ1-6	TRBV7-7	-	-	TGTGCTAGCAGCTTGAGCAGGGCTTCACCCCTCCACTTT	CASSLSRASPLHF
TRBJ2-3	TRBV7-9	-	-	TGTGCCAGCAGCCCCCTCCGGGGTACAGATACGCAGTATTTT	CASSPLRGTDTQYF
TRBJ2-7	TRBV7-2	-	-	TGTGCCAGCAGCTTGCCGGGAGTTTACGAGCAGTACTTC	CASSLPGVYEQYF
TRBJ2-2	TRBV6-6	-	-	TGTGCCAGCAACCGACAGGCGAACACCGGGGAGCTGTTTTTT	CASNRQANTGELFF
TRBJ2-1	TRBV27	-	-	TGTGCCAGCAGACGGGGAACCTACAATGAGCAGTTCTTC	CASRRGTYNEQFF
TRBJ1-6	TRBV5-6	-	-	TGTGCCAGCAGCGGACATGGAGGGCCTAGGAGCTCCTATAATTCACCCCTCCACTTT	CASSGHGGPRSSYNSPLHF
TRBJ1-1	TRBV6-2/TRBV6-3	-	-	TGTGCCAGCAGTTACTCGGGAGGGAACACTGAAGCTTTCTTT	CASSYSGGNTEAFF
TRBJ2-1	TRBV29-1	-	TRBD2	TGCAGCGTTGTGGGAGCGGGGGGCTCCTACAATGAGCAGTTCTTC	CSVVGAGGSYNEQFF
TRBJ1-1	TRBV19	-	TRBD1	TGTGCCAGTAGTTCCCTCGGGACAGGGGTTACTGAAGCTTTCTTT	CASSSLGTGVTEAFF
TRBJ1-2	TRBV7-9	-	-	TGTGCCAGCATCGAATCTGGGCGCTATGGCTACACCTTC	CASIESGRYGYTF
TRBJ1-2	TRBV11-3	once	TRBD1	TGTGCCAGCAGCCCCGACAGGGACTATGGCTACACCTTC	CASSPDRDYGYTF
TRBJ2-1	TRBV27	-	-	TGTGCCAGCAGTTCCTTTCCGGGACTTTGGAATGAGCAGTTCTTC	CASSSFPGLWNEQFF
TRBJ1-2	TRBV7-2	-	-	TGTGCCAGCAGCTTAGTTTCTGGGAGTGGCTACACCTTC	CASSLVSGSGYTF
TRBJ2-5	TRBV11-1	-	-	TGTGCCAGCAGCCCGGGAACAGGGTCGCAGACCCAGTACTTC	CASSPGTGSQTQYF
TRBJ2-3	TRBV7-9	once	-	TGTGCCAGCAGCTTAGCGAGGGACACAGATACGCAGTATTTT	CASSLARDTDTQYF
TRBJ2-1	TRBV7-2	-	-	TGTGCCAGCAGCTTAGATTACGGGGAGCAGTTCTTC	CASSLDYGEQFF
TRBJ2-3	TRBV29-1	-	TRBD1	TGCAGCGTTGAAGCACCGGGACAGGCCTTCTATACGCAGTATTTT	CSVEAPGQAFYTQYF
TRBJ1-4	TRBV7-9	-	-	TGTGCCAGCAGCTTATCGCGGGATGAAAAACTGTTTTTT	CASSLSRDEKLFF
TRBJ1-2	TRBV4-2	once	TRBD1	TGTGCCAGCAGCCACCACCGAACAGGGGACTATGGCTACACCTTC	CASSHHRTGDYGYTF
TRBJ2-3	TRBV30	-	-	TGTGCCTGGAGTGTAACCGGGTCAGATACGCAGTATTTT	CAWSVTGSDTQYF